The entry below describes one TCR beta chain. What it recognizes is unknown. This sample is part of a study of shared clonotypes between healthy human individuals. Sequenced by immunoSEQ multiplex PCR; TCRdb stores in-frame clones only, minus some. Among about 1.4 million clones listed, roughly 95% were seen once. Whole-study results and caveats: All-four-donor shared clonotypes had higher generation probabilities than non-shared clonotypes did.

The length of the CDR3 is 15 residues. After removal of 4 bases from V and 3 bases from J, the junction contained 4 bases not matched to a gene. Per the germline V gene, CDR1 is SGHTA and CDR2 is FQGNSA. Only Caucasian adults living in Nashville, Tennessee served as donors. The chain employs TRBV7-2 and TRBJ1-5; 9 nucleotides line up with TRBD1. This TCR was sampled from a man aged 30 to 45 in good health. The sample consisted of naive CD4+ T cells sorted from blood. As to subset: CD45RA+ positively selected. CDR3 DNA: TGTGCCAGCAGCTCGGGACAGGGCCCCAATCAGCCCCAGCATTTT. Protein sequence: CASSSGQGPNQPQHF.